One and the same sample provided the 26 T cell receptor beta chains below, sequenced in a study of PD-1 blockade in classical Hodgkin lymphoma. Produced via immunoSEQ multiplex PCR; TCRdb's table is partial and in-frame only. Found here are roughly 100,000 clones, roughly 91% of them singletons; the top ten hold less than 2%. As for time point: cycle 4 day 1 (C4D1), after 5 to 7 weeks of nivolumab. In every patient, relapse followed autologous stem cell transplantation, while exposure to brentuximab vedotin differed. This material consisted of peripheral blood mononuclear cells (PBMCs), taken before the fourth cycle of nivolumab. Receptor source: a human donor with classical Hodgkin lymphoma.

CDR3 DNA: TGTGCCAGCAGTTACCCGGGGTTGAACACTGAAGCTTTCTTT. Translating gives CASSYPGLNTEAFF. This chain joins TRBV6-6 and TRBJ1-1; D is uncertain. Germline assignment: CDR1 MNHNY and CDR2 SVGAGI (reference sequence). V was shortened by 2 bases and J by 0 bases, with 7 bases between the two germline ends. The CDR3 is made up of 14 amino acids.

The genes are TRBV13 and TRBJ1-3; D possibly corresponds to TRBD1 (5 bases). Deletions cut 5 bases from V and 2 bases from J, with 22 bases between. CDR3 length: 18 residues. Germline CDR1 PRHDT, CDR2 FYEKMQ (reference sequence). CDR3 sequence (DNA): TGTGCCAGCAGCCGAAGGGGTCGGGGGGGACTACCTGGAAACACCATATATTTT. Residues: CASSRRGRGGLPGNTIYF.

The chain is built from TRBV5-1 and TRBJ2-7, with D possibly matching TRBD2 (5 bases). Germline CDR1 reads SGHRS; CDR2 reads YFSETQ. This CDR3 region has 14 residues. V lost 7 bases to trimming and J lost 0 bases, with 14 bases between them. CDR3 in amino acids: CASGLGGSSYEQYF. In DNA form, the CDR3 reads TGCGCCAGCGGTCTTGGAGGAAGCTCCTACGAGCAGTACTTC. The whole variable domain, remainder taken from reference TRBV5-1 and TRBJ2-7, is KAGVTQTPRYLIKTRGQQVTLSCSPISGHRSVSWYQQTPGQGLQFLFEYFSETQRNKGNFPGRFSGRQFSNSRSEMNVSTLELGDSALYLCASGLGGSSYEQYFGPGTRLTVT.

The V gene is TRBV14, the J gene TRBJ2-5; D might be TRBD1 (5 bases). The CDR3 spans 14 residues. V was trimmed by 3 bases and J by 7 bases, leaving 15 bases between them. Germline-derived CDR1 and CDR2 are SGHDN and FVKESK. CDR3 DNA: TGTGCCAGCAGCCATATACGGACATCGGGGACCCAGTACTTC. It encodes CASSHIRTSGTQYF.

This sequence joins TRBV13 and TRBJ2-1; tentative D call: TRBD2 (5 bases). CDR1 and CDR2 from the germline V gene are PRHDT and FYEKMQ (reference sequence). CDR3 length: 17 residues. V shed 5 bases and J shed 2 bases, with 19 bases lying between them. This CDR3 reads CASSHLVGGGTYNEQFF. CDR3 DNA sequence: TGTGCCAGCAGCCACCTAGTGGGTGGAGGTACCTACAATGAGCAGTTCTTC.

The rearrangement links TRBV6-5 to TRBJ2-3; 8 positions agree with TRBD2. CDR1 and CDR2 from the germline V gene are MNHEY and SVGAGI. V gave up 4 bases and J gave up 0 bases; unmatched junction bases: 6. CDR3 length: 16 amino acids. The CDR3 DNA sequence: TGTGCCAGCAGTTCGATAGCGGGGATAAGCACAGATACGCAGTATTTT. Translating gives CASSSIAGISTDTQYF.

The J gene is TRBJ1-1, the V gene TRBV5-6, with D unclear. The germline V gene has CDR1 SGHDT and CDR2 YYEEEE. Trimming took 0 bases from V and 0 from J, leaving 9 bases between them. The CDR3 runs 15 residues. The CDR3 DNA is TGTGCCAGCAGCTTGGCGGGCAGGCTGAACACTGAAGCTTTCTTT. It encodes CASSLAGRLNTEAFF.

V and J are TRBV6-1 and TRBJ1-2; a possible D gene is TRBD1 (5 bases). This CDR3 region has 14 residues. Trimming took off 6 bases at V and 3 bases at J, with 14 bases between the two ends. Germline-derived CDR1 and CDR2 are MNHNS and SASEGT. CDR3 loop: CASRGVTADYGYTF. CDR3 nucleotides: TGTGCCAGCAGGGGGGTGACAGCGGACTATGGCTACACCTTC.

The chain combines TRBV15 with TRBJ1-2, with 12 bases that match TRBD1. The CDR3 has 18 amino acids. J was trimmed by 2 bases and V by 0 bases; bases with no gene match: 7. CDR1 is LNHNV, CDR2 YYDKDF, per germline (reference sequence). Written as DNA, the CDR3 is TGTGCCACCAGCAGAGATTTCGGGGACAGGGGGCTCAACTATGGCTACACCTTC. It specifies CATSRDFGDRGLNYGYTF.

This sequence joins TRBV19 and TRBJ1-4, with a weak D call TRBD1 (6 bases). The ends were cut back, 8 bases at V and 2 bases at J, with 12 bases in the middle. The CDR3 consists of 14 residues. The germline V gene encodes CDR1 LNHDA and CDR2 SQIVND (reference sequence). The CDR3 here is CASRSGGTNEKLFF. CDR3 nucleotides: TGTGCCAGTCGATCTGGGGGCACTAATGAAAAACTGTTTTTT.

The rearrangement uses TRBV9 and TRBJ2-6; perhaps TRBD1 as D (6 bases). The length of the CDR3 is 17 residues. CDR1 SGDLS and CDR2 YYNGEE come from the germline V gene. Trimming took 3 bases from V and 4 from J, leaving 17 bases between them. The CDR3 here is CASSDRQVRRGANVLTF. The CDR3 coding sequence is TGTGCCAGCAGCGACCGACAGGTTCGGAGGGGGGCCAACGTCCTGACTTTC.

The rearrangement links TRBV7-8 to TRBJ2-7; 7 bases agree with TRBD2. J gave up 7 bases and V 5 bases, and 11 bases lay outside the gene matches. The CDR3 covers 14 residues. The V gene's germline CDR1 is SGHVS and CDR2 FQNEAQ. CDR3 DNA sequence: TGTGCCAGCAGCCCTACGGGCGGGAGAGGTGAGCAGTACTTC. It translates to CASSPTGGRGEQYF.

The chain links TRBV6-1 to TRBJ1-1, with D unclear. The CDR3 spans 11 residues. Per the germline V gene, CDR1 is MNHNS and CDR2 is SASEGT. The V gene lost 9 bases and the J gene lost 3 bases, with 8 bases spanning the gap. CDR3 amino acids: CASNEYTEAFF. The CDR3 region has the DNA TGTGCCAGTAATGAGTACACTGAAGCTTTCTTT.

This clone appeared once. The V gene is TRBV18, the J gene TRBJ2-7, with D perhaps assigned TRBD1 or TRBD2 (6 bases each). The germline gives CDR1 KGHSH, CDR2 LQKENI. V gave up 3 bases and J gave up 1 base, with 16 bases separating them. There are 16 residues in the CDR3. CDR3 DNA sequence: TGTGCCAGCTCACCCTTCGTTGGGGGGCCTTCCTACGAGCAGTACTTC. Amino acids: CASSPFVGGPSYEQYF.

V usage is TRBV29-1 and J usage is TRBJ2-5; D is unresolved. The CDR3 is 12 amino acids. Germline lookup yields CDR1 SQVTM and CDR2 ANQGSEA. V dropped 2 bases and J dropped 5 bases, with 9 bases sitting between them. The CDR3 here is CSVEQAFETQYF. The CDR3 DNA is TGCAGCGTTGAACAGGCGTTTGAGACCCAGTACTTC.

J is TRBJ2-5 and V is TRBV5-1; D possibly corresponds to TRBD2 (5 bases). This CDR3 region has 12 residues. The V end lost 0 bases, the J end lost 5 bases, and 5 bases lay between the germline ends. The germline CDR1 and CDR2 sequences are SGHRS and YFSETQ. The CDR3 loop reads CASSLGEETQYF. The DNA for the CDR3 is TGCGCCAGCAGCTTGGGGGAGGAGACCCAGTACTTC.

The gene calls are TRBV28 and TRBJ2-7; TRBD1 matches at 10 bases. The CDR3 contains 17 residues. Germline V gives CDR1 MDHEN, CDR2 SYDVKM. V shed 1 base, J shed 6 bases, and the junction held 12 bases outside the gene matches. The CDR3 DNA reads TGTGCCAGCAGTTTATCCAGGGCCTGGGACAGGGGCATCGAGCAGTACTTC. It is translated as CASSLSRAWDRGIEQYF.

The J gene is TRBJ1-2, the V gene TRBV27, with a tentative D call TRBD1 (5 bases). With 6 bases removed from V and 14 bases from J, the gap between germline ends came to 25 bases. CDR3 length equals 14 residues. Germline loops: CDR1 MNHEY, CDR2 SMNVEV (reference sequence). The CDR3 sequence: CASRLGGIKQRVTF. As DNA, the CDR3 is TGTGCCAGCAGGCTCGGGGGGATAAAACAACGTGTGACCTTC.

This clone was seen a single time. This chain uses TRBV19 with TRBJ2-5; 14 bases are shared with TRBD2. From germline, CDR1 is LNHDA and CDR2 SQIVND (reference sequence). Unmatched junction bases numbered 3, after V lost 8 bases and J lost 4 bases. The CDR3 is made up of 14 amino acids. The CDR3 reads CASSGTSGRETQYF. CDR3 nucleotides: TGTGCCAGTTCCGGGACTAGCGGGAGAGAGACCCAGTACTTC.

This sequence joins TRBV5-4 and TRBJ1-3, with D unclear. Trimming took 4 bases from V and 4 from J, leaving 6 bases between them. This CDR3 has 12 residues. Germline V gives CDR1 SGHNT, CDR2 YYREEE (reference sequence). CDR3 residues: CASSATGNTIYF. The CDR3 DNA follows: TGTGCCAGCAGCGCTACAGGAAACACCATATATTTT. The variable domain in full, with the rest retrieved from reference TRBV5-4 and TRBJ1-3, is ETGVTQSPTHLIKTRGQQVTLRCSSQSGHNTVSWYQQALGQGPQFIFQYYREEENGRGNFPPRFSGLQFPNYSSELNVNALELDDSALYLCASSATGNTIYFGEGSWLTVV.

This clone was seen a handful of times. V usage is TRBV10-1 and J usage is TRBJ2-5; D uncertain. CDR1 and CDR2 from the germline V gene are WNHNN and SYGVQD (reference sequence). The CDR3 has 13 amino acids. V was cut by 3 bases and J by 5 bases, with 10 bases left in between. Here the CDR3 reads CASSDPFRETQYF. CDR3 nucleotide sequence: TGCGCCAGCAGTGACCCCTTCAGGGAGACCCAGTACTTC.

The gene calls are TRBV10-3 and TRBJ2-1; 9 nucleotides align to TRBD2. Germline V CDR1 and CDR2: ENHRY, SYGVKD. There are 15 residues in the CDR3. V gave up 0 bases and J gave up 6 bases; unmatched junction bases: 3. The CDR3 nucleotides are TGTGCCATCAGTGAGTCGAGTAGCGGGAGCAATGAGCAGTTCTTC. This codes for CAISESSSGSNEQFF.

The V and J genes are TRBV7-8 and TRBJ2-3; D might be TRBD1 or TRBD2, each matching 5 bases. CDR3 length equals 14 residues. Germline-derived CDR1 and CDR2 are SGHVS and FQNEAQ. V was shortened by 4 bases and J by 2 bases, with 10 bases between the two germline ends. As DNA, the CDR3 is TGTGCCAGCAGCTCTGGGACCTACACAGATACGCAGTATTTT. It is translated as CASSSGTYTDTQYF.

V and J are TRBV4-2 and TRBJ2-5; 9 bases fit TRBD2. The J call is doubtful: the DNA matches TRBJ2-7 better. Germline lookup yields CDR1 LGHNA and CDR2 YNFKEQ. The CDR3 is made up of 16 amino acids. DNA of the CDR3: TGTGCCAGCAGCCCCGGAGAAGCGGGAGGCTCGTACGAGCAGTACTTC. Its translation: CASSPGEAGGSYEQYF.

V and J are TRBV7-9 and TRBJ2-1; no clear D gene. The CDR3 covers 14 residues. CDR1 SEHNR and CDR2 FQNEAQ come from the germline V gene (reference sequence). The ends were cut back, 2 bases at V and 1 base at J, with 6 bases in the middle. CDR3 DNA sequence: TGTGCCAGCAGCTTACAAGGGTCCTACAATGAGCAGTTCTTC. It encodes CASSLQGSYNEQFF.

As DNA, the CDR3 is TGTGCCAGTACCCAGAACACTGAAGCTTTCTTT. Protein: CASTQNTEAFF. The rearrangement uses TRBV19 and TRBJ1-1; D remains ambiguous. CDR3 length: 11 amino acids. V was pared by 7 bases and J by 1 base, with 4 bases between. In germline, CDR1 is LNHDA, CDR2 SQIVND (reference sequence).